The clone carrying this TCR beta chain was detected once. Germline loops: CDR1 LNHNV, CDR2 YYDKDF (reference sequence). This CDR3 is built from 14 residues. V was cut by 5 bases and J by 0 bases, with 8 bases left in between. This sample stems from a study of cytotoxic CD8 clonotypes in ibrutinib-treated CLL. Generated by immunoSEQ multiplex PCR, the TCRdb table keeps only in-frame clones and is missing some. The profile shows more than 110,000 clones, more than 70% of them singletons. This receptor was taken from a human donor with chronic lymphocytic leukemia. Sequences were derived from PBMCs, sampled after 36 months of ibrutinib treatment. This rearrangement joins TRBV15 to TRBJ1-5; no definite D call. The CDR3 here is CATSLQSSNQPQHF. The CDR3 DNA reads TGTGCCACCAGCCTGCAGAGTAGCAATCAGCCCCAGCATTTT.